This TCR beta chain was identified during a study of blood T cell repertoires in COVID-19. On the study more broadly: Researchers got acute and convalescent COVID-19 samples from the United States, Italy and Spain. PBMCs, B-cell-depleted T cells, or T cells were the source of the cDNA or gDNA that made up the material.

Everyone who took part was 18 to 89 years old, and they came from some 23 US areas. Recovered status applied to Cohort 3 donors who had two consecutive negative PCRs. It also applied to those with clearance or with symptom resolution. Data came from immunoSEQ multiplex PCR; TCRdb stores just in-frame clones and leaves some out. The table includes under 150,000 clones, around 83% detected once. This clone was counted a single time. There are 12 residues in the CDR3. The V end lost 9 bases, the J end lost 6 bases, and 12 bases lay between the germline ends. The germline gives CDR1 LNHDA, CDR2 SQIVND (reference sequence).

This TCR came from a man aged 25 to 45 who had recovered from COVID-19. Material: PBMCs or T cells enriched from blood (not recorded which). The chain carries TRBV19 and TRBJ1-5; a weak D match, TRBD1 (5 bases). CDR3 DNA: TGTGCCAGCCGTGGGGGGACTCAGCCCCAGCATTTT. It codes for CASRGGTQPQHF.